One and the same sample provided the 22 T cell receptor beta chains below, sequenced in a study of beta chain features in type 1 diabetes. Since all of the isolated RNA was reverse transcribed, expressed TCRB transcripts were what got sequenced. The repertoire was sequenced with immunoSEQ multiplex PCR; TCRdb's copy has only in-frame clones and lacks some. This table has about 900,000 clones, 15% to 20% appearing once. The specimen sequenced was naive CD4+ T cells from blood. The receptors stem from a woman in her late teens or twenties in good health.

The V call is TRBV7-9, the J call TRBJ2-1; TRBD2 aligns across 10 bases. V trimming: 4 bases; J trimming: 8 bases; junction bases outside the gene matches: 8. The CDR3 totals 15 residues. CDR1 is SEHNR, CDR2 FQNEAQ, per germline (reference sequence). The CDR3 coding sequence is TGTGCCAGCAGCTCGCAAGCGGGAGGGACGCATGAGCAGTTCTTC. Its protein is CASSSQAGGTHEQFF.

This clone appeared a few times. The V gene is TRBV5-1, the J gene TRBJ2-5; 9 nucleotides line up with TRBD2. This CDR3 contains 14 residues. In germline, CDR1 is SGHRS, CDR2 YFSETQ. Trimming removed 5 bases from V and 5 bases from J; junction bases left unmatched: 7. CDR3 sequence (DNA): TGCGCCAGCAGAGTGACTAGCGGACCTGAGACCCAGTACTTC. Translation gives CASRVTSGPETQYF.

A few counts support this clone. Other DNA sequences within the sample encode an identical CDR3. The chain uses TRBV2 and TRBJ1-1, with D maybe TRBD1 (6 bases). V lost 4 bases and J lost 8, with 11 bases in between. The CDR3 consists of 12 residues. The germline CDR1 and CDR2 sequences are SNHLY and FYNNEI. The chain's CDR3 is CASSGRGGEAFF. The CDR3 DNA reads as TGTGCCAGCAGTGGGCGAGGGGGGGAAGCTTTCTTT.

The genes are TRBV7-9 and TRBJ2-1, with TRBD2 matching over 13 bases. J lost 0 bases, V lost 3 bases, and 8 bases had no gene match. The V gene's germline CDR1 is SEHNR and CDR2 FQNEAQ (reference sequence). CDR3 length: 19 amino acids. The CDR3 DNA follows: TGTGCCAGCAGCTTGGGGACTAGCGGGACGCGATACTCCTACAATGAGCAGTTCTTC. The encoded protein is CASSLGTSGTRYSYNEQFF.

The chain carries TRBV27 and TRBJ2-3; 9 nucleotides align to TRBD2. Germline V CDR1 and CDR2: MNHEY, SMNVEV (reference sequence). V dropped 7 bases and J dropped 5; count of bases not matched to a gene: 7. This CDR3 has 14 residues. DNA for the CDR3: TGTGCCAGCACAAAAACTAGCGGGCTAGATACGCAGTATTTT. It yields the protein CASTKTSGLDTQYF.

This clone was recorded a few times. This chain uses TRBV7-2 with TRBJ2-7; perhaps TRBD2 as D (6 bases). Germline CDR1 reads SGHTA; CDR2 reads FQGNSA. The CDR3 has 14 residues. V lost 0 bases and J lost 4, with 10 bases in between. The CDR3: CASSLAGGMYEQYF. The CDR3, as DNA: TGTGCCAGCAGCTTAGCGGGAGGAATGTACGAGCAGTACTTC. Combining the CDR3 with reference TRBV7-2 and TRBJ2-7 gives the whole variable domain GAGVSQSPSNKVTEKGKDVELRCDPISGHTALYWYRQSLGQGLEFLIYFQGNSAPDKSGLPSDRFSAERTGGSVSTLTIQRTQQEDSAVYLCASSLAGGMYEQYFGPGTRLTVT.

The chain combines TRBV14 with TRBJ2-1; 10 positions match TRBD1. This CDR3 region has 15 residues. The junction had 5 bases not matched to a gene; V was cut back by 4 bases and J by 5 bases. Germline CDR1 SGHDN, CDR2 FVKESK. The CDR3 DNA follows: TGTGCCAGCAGCCCGACAGGGGGCGCCCACAATGAGCAGTTCTTC. Amino acids: CASSPTGGAHNEQFF.

This clone has only a few counts. V gene TRBV4-2 combines with J gene TRBJ2-2; D may be TRBD1 (6 bases). The V gene lost 0 bases and the J gene lost 1 base, with 9 bases spanning the gap. From germline, CDR1 is LGHNA and CDR2 YNFKEQ. This CDR3 contains 16 residues. The DNA for the CDR3 is TGTGCCAGCAGCCAAGATAGGGGACAGAACACCGGGGAGCTGTTTTTT. Residues: CASSQDRGQNTGELFF.

The rearrangement uses TRBV5-1 and TRBJ2-3; D gene unclear. The V gene lost 2 bases and the J gene lost 2 bases, with 9 bases spanning the gap. The CDR3 runs 14 residues. Germline assignment: CDR1 SGHRS and CDR2 YFSETQ. DNA of the CDR3: TGCGCCAGCAGCTTCGGCCGGAACACAGATACGCAGTATTTT. Protein: CASSFGRNTDTQYF.

There are a few counts of this clone. The rearrangement joins TRBV11-2 to TRBJ2-1; no clear D. Germline V gives CDR1 SGHAT, CDR2 FQNNGV. The CDR3 totals 11 residues. Trimming removed 5 bases from V and 16 bases from J, with 15 bases in between. The CDR3 DNA reads TGTGCCAGCAGCAACGTGGGTAAAGACTTCTTC. It encodes CASSNVGKDFF.

The chain is built from TRBV14 and TRBJ2-5; D uncertain. The V end lost 4 bases, the J end lost 0 bases, and 6 bases lay between the germline ends. Germline CDR1 SGHDN, CDR2 FVKESK. The CDR3 spans 13 residues. CDR3 in amino acids: CASSLGYQETQYF. The CDR3 region has the DNA TGTGCCAGCAGCCTGGGCTACCAAGAGACCCAGTACTTC.

This chain uses TRBV9 with TRBJ2-6; D call uncertain. Germline V gene lookup returns CDR1 SGDLS and CDR2 YYNGEE. V dropped 0 bases and J dropped 1 base, with 5 bases sitting between them. The CDR3 is 15 residues long. Written as DNA, the CDR3 is TGTGCCAGCAGCGTAGGTAATTCTGGGGCCAACGTCCTGACTTTC. This translates into CASSVGNSGANVLTF.

V usage is TRBV21-1 and J usage is TRBJ2-7; the table assigns TRBD2, which was not confirmed against the DNA. TRBV21-1 is tagged as a pseudogene. The CDR3 covers 18 residues. The CDR3 protein is CASSKKVRYSGRTYEQYF. The CDR3 nucleotides read TGTGCCAGCAGCAAAAAGGTTCGTTATAGCGGGAGGACCTACGAGCAGTACTTC.

The table lists this clone with a few counts. CDR3 DNA sequence: TGTGCCAGCTTAGATAATTCCTGGGGGCTAAGGGAAAAACTGTTTTTT. This encodes CASLDNSWGLREKLFF. The chain has TRBV28 and TRBJ1-4; weak D call: TRBD1 (6 bases). Germline assignment: CDR1 MDHEN and CDR2 SYDVKM. V was pared by 8 bases and J by 8 bases, with 24 bases between. This CDR3 is built from 16 residues.

A few counts support this clone. The J gene is TRBJ2-7, the V gene TRBV27, with 10 bases identical to TRBD2. Germline V gene data show CDR1 as MNHEY and CDR2 as SMNVEV (reference sequence). With V trimmed by 5 bases and J by 6 bases, 16 bases remained unmatched. CDR3 length: 17 residues. CDR3 sequence: CASSKHGALAGRTEQYF. The CDR3 DNA follows: TGTGCCAGCAGTAAACACGGGGCACTAGCGGGACGAACCGAGCAGTACTTC.

The rearrangement joins TRBV9 to TRBJ2-5; TRBD2 matches 7 bases. The CDR3 spans 18 residues. CDR1 is SGDLS, CDR2 YYNGEE, per germline. Trimming at V came to 3 bases and at J to 1 base, leaving 15 bases not matched to a gene. CDR3 sequence: CASSELWSGVKFQETQYF. Written as DNA, the CDR3 is TGTGCCAGCAGCGAGCTTTGGAGCGGGGTGAAATTCCAAGAGACCCAGTACTTC.

The chain couples TRBV7-2 to TRBJ2-3; 9 bases map to TRBD2. This CDR3 contains 16 residues. V lost 1 base, J lost 4 bases, and 6 bases stayed unmatched. The germline V gene has CDR1 SGHTA and CDR2 FQGNSA. CDR3 loop: CASSLVMAGGADTQYF. CDR3 in DNA: TGTGCCAGCAGCTTAGTGATGGCGGGAGGGGCAGATACGCAGTATTTT.

The genes are TRBV27 and TRBJ1-2; D unclear. CDR1 and CDR2 (germline): MNHEY, SMNVEV (reference sequence). This CDR3 comprises 13 residues. V was cut by 5 bases and J by 5 bases, with 12 bases left in between. The CDR3 DNA sequence: TGTGCCAGCAGTACAAGCGCGGGATATGGCTACACCTTC. Its protein is CASSTSAGYGYTF.

This clone showed up just a few times. This rearrangement joins TRBV7-4 to TRBJ2-7; 11 bases align to TRBD2. The CDR3 spans 18 residues. V lost 0 bases, J lost 0 bases, and 7 bases stayed unmatched. Germline V gene sequence: CDR1 SGHVT, CDR2 SQSDAQ. The CDR3 reads CASSLASTSGASSYEQYF. CDR3 bases: TGTGCCAGCAGCTTAGCCTCGACTAGCGGGGCAAGCTCCTACGAGCAGTACTTC.

This clone was seen at least ten times. The chain is built from TRBV7-9 and TRBJ2-1; D ambiguous. Germline loops: CDR1 SEHNR, CDR2 FQNEAQ (reference sequence). CDR3 size: 11 residues. Deletions cut 7 bases from V and 6 bases from J, with 7 bases between. Written as DNA, the CDR3 is TGTGCCAGCACCCCGGTCAATGAGCAGTTCTTC. Encoded protein: CASTPVNEQFF. The variable domain in full, completed from reference TRBV7-9 and TRBJ2-1, reads DTGVSQNPRHKITKRGQNVTFRCDPISEHNRLYWYRQTLGQGPEFLTYFQNEAQLEKSRLLSDRFSAERPKGSFSTLEIQRTEQGDSAMYLCASTPVNEQFFGPGTRLTVL.

This clone was seen more than once but under ten times. The rearrangement joins TRBV4-3 to TRBJ2-1; 14 nucleotides line up with TRBD2. Losses at the gene ends were 0 bases for V and 0 bases for J; bases not matched to a gene: 7. The length of the CDR3 is 20 residues. Germline V lookup: CDR1 LGHNA, CDR2 YSLEER. The chain's CDR3 is CASSQDQGLAGGSSYNEQFF. In DNA form, the CDR3 reads TGCGCCAGCAGCCAAGACCAAGGACTAGCGGGAGGTAGCTCCTACAATGAGCAGTTCTTC.

The table lists this clone with a few counts. V usage is TRBV28 and J usage is TRBJ2-7, with 14 bases identical to TRBD2. Germline CDR1 is MDHEN and CDR2 is SYDVKM. The junction had 5 bases not matched to a gene; V was cut back by 10 bases and J by 6 bases. The CDR3 loop spans 13 amino acids. The CDR3 DNA follows: TGTGCCATCGGGACTAGCGGGAGCGGCGAGCAGTACTTC. This sequence encodes CAIGTSGSGEQYF.